This T cell receptor (beta chain) was captured by sequencing in a study of blood T cell repertoires in COVID-19. Original processing notes: Reference gene primer amplification gave nucleated cell count estimates. Produced via immunoSEQ multiplex PCR; TCRdb's table is partial and in-frame only. Clone size and V and J calls were adopted from that table, with D and trimming inferred from the DNA. The sample records approximately 50,000 clones, 75% to 85% being singletons. CDR1 is SGHRS and CDR2 is YFSETQ in the germline V gene. This CDR3 comprises 16 residues. Unmatched junction bases numbered 6, after V lost 3 bases and J lost 2 bases. Seattle's cohort entered during active infection and was followed longitudinally.

This receptor was obtained from a man between 60 and 75 years old with COVID-19, enrolled during active disease. This chain uses TRBV5-1 with TRBJ1-1; 11 positions agree with TRBD1. Input material: peripheral blood. CDR3 coding DNA: TGCGCCAGCAGCTCGTCCGGGACAGGGGGTAACACTGAAGCTTTCTTT. Translating gives CASSSSGTGGNTEAFF.